Here is one T cell receptor (beta chain) with its context. Its specificity is unknown. Collected material from alopecia areata patients comprised lesional scalp punch biopsies and peripheral blood. PBMCs were stained for CD3, CD4 and CD8, and CD4+ and CD8+ T cells were sorted. Sequencing templates came from extracted RNA that was reverse transcribed into cDNA. Assay used: immunoSEQ multiplex PCR; TCRdb lists only in-frame clones, some missing. The sample holds 100,000 to 150,000 clones, roughly 50% seen once. The V gene lost 3 bases and the J gene lost 3 bases, with 7 bases spanning the gap. The CDR3 runs 12 residues. Germline V lookup: CDR1 SGHRS, CDR2 YFSETQ. This specimen belongs to a study of CD8+ T cells in alopecia areata. General study points: The study found higher clonality in lesional than normal scalp, especially in alopecia totalis/universalis. Sequenced scalp T cells also include alphabeta T cells resident in normal skin.

This receptor was taken from a human donor with alopecia areata. J is TRBJ2-7 and V is TRBV5-1; D is unresolved. Sequencing used NKG2D-low CD8+ T cells sorted from blood. CDR3 sequence (DNA): TGCGCCAGCAGCTGGGATTTCTACGAGCAGTACTTC. This codes for CASSWDFYEQYF.